Below are 26 T cell receptor beta chains sequenced from a single sample in a study of T cells in Graves' hyperthyroidism and ophthalmopathy (dated by TCRdb to about 2019). Libraries were prepared through multiplex PCR. This sample was sequenced with an Illumina HiSeq 2000. TCR beta CDR3 regions were amplified from RNA transcripts. The TCR CDR3 was subjected to a first round of RT-PCR using the HTBI primer set and the Qiagen OneStep RT-PCR kit. In-frame beta chains were kept once TCRdb had trimmed the public reads at Q25 with fastp and called clones with MiXCR. All rows with the same CDR3 protein become a single entry with the most common DNA and genes. This sample comprises roughly 510,000 distinct CDR3 sequences, about 20% of them detected only once. The ten largest clones capture more than 20% of the sample. Material: blood. The receptor set was obtained from a man between 18 and 35 years old with Graves' hyperthyroidism.

This clonotype was detected ten times or more. The rearrangement uses TRBV6-5 and TRBJ1-1; D might be TRBD1 (6 bases). V was shortened by 0 bases and J by 11 bases, with 16 bases between the two germline ends. This CDR3 is 14 amino acids long. The germline V gene encodes CDR1 MNHEY and CDR2 SVGAGI. CDR3 bases: TGTGCCAGCAGTTACTCGGGGGGGCGGGTTCTGGCTTTCTTT. Translation gives CASSYSGGRVLAFF.

A few counts support this clonotype. The chain employs TRBV7-9 and TRBJ1-5; D might be TRBD1 (5 bases). The CDR3 has 13 amino acids. V was trimmed by 5 bases and J by 8 bases, leaving 13 bases between them. Germline-derived CDR1 and CDR2 are SEHNR and FQNEAQ (reference sequence). CDR3 amino acids: CASSGGPLEPQHF. CDR3 nucleotide sequence: TGTGCCAGCAGCGGGGGACCCCTCGAGCCCCAGCATTTT.

The chain couples TRBV12-3 or TRBV12-4 to TRBJ2-5; 9 bases match TRBD1. This CDR3 region has 16 residues. J was trimmed by 5 bases and V by 7 bases; bases with no gene match: 14. CDR3 region: CASKTGTGSSEETQYF. The CDR3 DNA sequence: TGTGCCAGCAAAACCGGGACAGGGTCGTCGGAGGAGACCCAGTACTTC.

This clonotype appeared many times. This chain links TRBV3-1 with TRBJ1-2; unclear D gene. Looked up from germline, CDR1 is LGHDT and CDR2 is YNNKEL (reference sequence). The CDR3 spans 13 residues. V lost 1 base to trimming and J lost 8 bases, with 11 bases between them. The CDR3 coding sequence is TGTGCCAGCAGCCAAGGAACTCCCAGAGGCTACACCTTC. As protein: CASSQGTPRGYTF.

This clonotype was counted many times. The CDR3 loop reads CASSLGWVGLGETQYF. In nucleotides, the CDR3 is TGTGCCAGCAGTTTAGGTTGGGTTGGGCTGGGAGAGACCCAGTACTTC. This chain joins TRBV12-3 or TRBV12-4 and TRBJ2-5; D is uncertain. The length of the CDR3 is 16 residues. V dropped 1 base and J dropped 4 bases, with 16 bases sitting between them.

V and J are TRBV11-2 and TRBJ1-5; 9 nucleotides line up with TRBD1. J gave up 0 bases and V 6 bases, and 12 bases lay outside the gene matches. CDR1 is SGHAT, CDR2 FQNNGV, per germline. The CDR3 has 18 amino acids. In nucleotides, the CDR3 is TGTGCCAGCAGGGATACAGGGGGCTATCCTTATAGCAATCAGCCCCAGCATTTT. Translated: CASRDTGGYPYSNQPQHF.

As regards this clonotype: A much larger clone is a single base away; this may be a read error. This CDR3 is missing its conserved last phenylalanine or tryptophan, likely due to a read error. This chain connects TRBV7-9 to TRBJ1-2; D is ambiguous. V was clipped by 11 bases and J by 8 bases, with 9 bases between them. Germline assignment: CDR1 SEHNR and CDR2 FQNEAQ (reference sequence). The CDR3 covers 9 residues. CDR3 in amino acids: CAGGPGYTY. For the CDR3, the DNA is TGTGCCGGTGGACCCGGCTACACCTAC.

This clonotype showed up just a few times. CDR3 amino acids: CASTDRVRGETQYF. Here the CDR3 DNA reads TGTGCCAGCACCGACAGGGTTAGGGGAGAGACCCAGTACTTC. J is TRBJ2-5 and V is TRBV12-3 or TRBV12-4, with TRBD1 matching 7 bases. V was clipped by 7 bases and J by 4 bases; unmatched bases: 9. CDR3 length equals 14 residues.

This clonotype was recorded at least ten times. This sequence joins TRBV7-2 and TRBJ2-5; unclear D gene. Per germline, CDR1 SGHTA and CDR2 FQGNSA. The V and J ends lost 3 bases and 5 bases respectively, with 10 bases between them. This CDR3 region has 13 residues. CDR3: CASSFAVRETQYF. The CDR3 DNA is TGTGCCAGCAGCTTTGCAGTACGGGAGACCCAGTACTTC.

The chain couples TRBV6-5 to TRBJ2-7; no firm D call. V was trimmed by 0 bases and J by 3 bases, leaving 12 bases between them. The CDR3 length is 15 residues. The germline CDR1 and CDR2 sequences are MNHEY and SVGAGI. CDR3 in amino acids: CASSYSFQLNYEQYF. The CDR3 DNA reads as TGTGCCAGCAGTTACTCTTTTCAACTCAACTACGAGCAGTACTTC.

This clonotype was observed at least ten times. The V gene is TRBV12-3 or TRBV12-4, the J gene TRBJ1-5, with TRBD1 matching 7 bases. The length of the CDR3 is 15 residues. The ends lost 3 bases at V and 3 bases at J; junction bases unmatched: 5. CDR3 sequence: CASSFGTETNQPQHF. CDR3 nucleotide sequence: TGTGCCAGCAGTTTTGGGACAGAAACCAATCAGCCCCAGCATTTT.

This clonotype was recorded at least ten times. J is TRBJ1-1 and V is TRBV18; D perhaps matches TRBD1 (5 bases). The CDR3 has 14 amino acids. V was trimmed by 3 bases and J by 1 base, leaving 9 bases between them. Germline V lookup: CDR1 KGHSH, CDR2 LQKENI. The CDR3 is CASSPSTANTEAFF. The DNA of the CDR3 is TGTGCCAGCTCACCGTCGACAGCGAACACTGAAGCTTTCTTT.

The rearrangement joins TRBV24-1 to TRBJ2-2; D possibly matches TRBD1 or TRBD2 (5 bases each). The germline gives CDR1 KGHDR, CDR2 SFDVKD. The CDR3 extends over 15 amino acids. V lost 7 bases, J lost 5 bases, and 16 bases lay in between. CDR3 DNA: TGTGCCACCAGCCGGGGCTTCGCGGGTACCGGGGAGCTGTTTTTT. Protein: CATSRGFAGTGELFF.

V usage is TRBV10-3 and J usage is TRBJ2-7; no clear D. This CDR3 contains 19 residues. Trimming shortened V by 4 bases and J by 2 bases, and 27 bases separated the two germline ends. In germline, CDR1 is ENHRY, CDR2 SYGVKD. Written as DNA, the CDR3 is TGTGCCATCAGTGGCGGAGCAGGTACCTTGAAAGGTCTTCCCTACGAGCAGTACTTC. Translating gives CAISGGAGTLKGLPYEQYF.

The chain carries TRBV25-1 and TRBJ1-1, with 7 bases aligning to TRBD1. The germline V gene encodes CDR1 MGHDK and CDR2 SYGVNS. V trimming: 2 bases; J trimming: 3 bases; junction bases outside the gene matches: 3. The CDR3 has 14 amino acids. In DNA, the CDR3 is TGTGCCAGCAGTGAAGCAGGGGGTCACACTGAAGCTTTCTTT. This translates into CASSEAGGHTEAFF.

This clonotype has at least ten counts. Written as DNA, the CDR3 is TGTGCCAGCCACCGCCGCGGGGGGGCAGATGGCTACACCTTC. It specifies CASHRRGGADGYTF. The V gene is TRBV27, the J gene TRBJ1-2; D is possibly TRBD1 (6 bases). Trimming removed 8 bases at V and 6 bases at J, with 19 bases between. Germline-derived CDR1 and CDR2 are MNHEY and SMNVEV (reference sequence). The CDR3 length is 14 residues.

For this clonotype: Just one base apart from a much larger clone, this may be a read error. DNA for the CDR3: TGCGCCAGCAGCGGGGGGATTGGCCACACCTTC. Translation: CASSGGIGHTF. V usage is TRBV5-1 and J usage is TRBJ1-2; possibly TRBD1 for D (5 bases). CDR1 is SGHRS and CDR2 is YFSETQ in the germline V gene. This CDR3 is 11 amino acids long.

This clonotype showed up many times. Germline and junction disagree at one end, which may indicate a read error. V gene TRBV30 combines with J gene TRBJ2-7; perhaps D is TRBD1 or TRBD2 (5 bases each). The CDR3 has 11 residues. Germline CDR1 and CDR2: GTSNPN and SVGIG (reference sequence). DNA of the CDR3: TGTGCCTGGAGTGTAGGGACGGATGATGGCTTC. As protein: CAWSVGTDDGF.

The chain couples TRBV19 to TRBJ2-2; D uncertain. Trimming removed 6 bases at V and 4 bases at J, with 9 bases between. The CDR3 is 13 residues long. CDR1 is LNHDA, CDR2 SQIVND, per germline (reference sequence). Here the CDR3 reads CASRTTLTGELFF. The CDR3 DNA reads TGTGCCAGTAGAACGACCCTCACCGGGGAGCTGTTTTTT.

This clonotype was counted at least ten times. The V call is TRBV13, the J call TRBJ2-7, with TRBD2 as a possible D gene (5 bases). Germline CDR1 is PRHDT and CDR2 is FYEKMQ (reference sequence). V lost 2 bases and J 3 bases, leaving 8 bases between the germline ends. The CDR3 has 13 residues. The CDR3 sequence is CASSLKGSYEQYF. CDR3 nucleotide sequence: TGTGCCAGCAGCTTAAAAGGGAGCTACGAGCAGTACTTC. Full variable domain (outside the CDR3, taken from reference TRBV13 and TRBJ2-7): AAGVIQSPRHLIKEKRETATLKCYPIPRHDTVYWYQQGPGQDPQFLISFYEKMQSDKGSIPDRFSAQQFSDYHSELNMSSLELGDSALYFCASSLKGSYEQYFGPGTRLTVT.

The genes are TRBV28 and TRBJ2-7; D unclear. The CDR3 runs to 14 residues. V lost 3 bases and J 0 bases, leaving 9 bases between the germline ends. The germline CDR1 and CDR2 sequences are MDHEN and SYDVKM. For the CDR3, the DNA is TGTGCCAGCAGTTTCACGGCGACCTCCTACGAGCAGTACTTC. As protein: CASSFTATSYEQYF. The full variable domain, in which reference TRBV28 and TRBJ2-7 provide the parts outside the CDR3, is DVKVTQSSRYLVKRTGEKVFLECVQDMDHENMFWYRQDPGLGLRLIYFSYDVKMKEKGDIPEGYSVSREKKERFSLILESASTNQTSMYLCASSFTATSYEQYFGPGTRLTVT.

A note on this clonotype: One end of the junction fails to match germline, which may point to a read error. The chain joins TRBV28 to TRBJ2-5; TRBD2 matches 10 bases. From germline, CDR1 is MDHEN and CDR2 SYDVKM. This CDR3 is built from 17 residues. The CDR3 DNA sequence: TGTGCCAGCAACCTAGCGGGAGTTTCTAGGGATGGAGAGACCAAGTACTTC. Its protein is CASNLAGVSRDGETKYF.

The rearrangement joins TRBV10-3 to TRBJ2-7, with D possibly matching TRBD1 (6 bases). Germline CDR1 is ENHRY and CDR2 is SYGVKD. V dropped 3 bases and J dropped 1 base, with 7 bases sitting between them. There are 13 residues in the CDR3. CDR3: CAISETGSYEQYF. CDR3 DNA sequence: TGTGCCATCAGTGAAACAGGGTCCTACGAGCAGTACTTC.

CDR3 in DNA: TGTGCCAGCAGTGCCGGTTGGTCGACAGACCACTACGAGCAGTACTTC. Amino acid sequence: CASSAGWSTDHYEQYF. The rearrangement joins TRBV5-5 to TRBJ2-7; D might be TRBD1 (5 bases). Germline V gene data show CDR1 as SGHKS and CDR2 as YYEKEE (reference sequence). Trimming pared 5 bases from V and 3 bases from J, leaving 21 bases between. The CDR3 contains 16 residues. Looking up the rest from reference TRBV5-5 and TRBJ2-7 gives the full variable domain: DAGVTQSPTHLIKTRGQQVTLRCSPISGHKSVSWYQQVLGQGPQFIFQYYEKEERGRGNFPDRFSARQFPNYSSELNVNALLLGDSALYLCASSAGWSTDHYEQYFGPGTRLTVT.

This clonotype came up many times. This rearrangement joins TRBV6-1 to TRBJ2-5, with D maybe TRBD1 (6 bases). The CDR3 runs to 13 residues. CDR1 is MNHNS, CDR2 SASEGT, per germline. Trimming pared 3 bases from V and 5 bases from J, leaving 10 bases between. CDR3 sequence reads: CASSDEGVETQYF. The CDR3 DNA sequence: TGTGCCAGCAGTGATGAGGGGGTCGAGACCCAGTACTTC.

This clonotype came up many times. The CDR3: CASSQIYEQYF. CDR3 coding DNA: TGTGCCAGCAGCCAGATCTACGAGCAGTACTTC. The V and J genes are TRBV7-9 and TRBJ2-7; D is unclear. The CDR3 covers 11 residues. Per the germline V gene, CDR1 is SEHNR and CDR2 is FQNEAQ (reference sequence). Trimming took 5 bases from V and 3 from J, leaving 5 bases between them.